These 30 T cell receptor beta chains were all obtained from the same sample, sequenced in a study of cytomegalovirus exposure and HLA in healthy donors. With 60 Vbeta and 13 Jbeta primers, the PCR was carried out. Repertoires were generated with immunoSEQ multiplex PCR, while TCRdb's copy carries only in-frame clones and drops some. The data hold around 220,000 clones, with more than 65% observed a single time. Sequenced material: PBMCs. Source of these receptors: a woman aged 25 to 45 in good health and CMV-seronegative.

The chain joins TRBV5-1 to TRBJ1-4; D possibly corresponds to TRBD1 (5 bases). The germline V gene encodes CDR1 SGHRS and CDR2 YFSETQ. The CDR3 totals 15 residues. V was clipped by 0 bases and J by 0 bases, with 6 bases between them. The CDR3 protein is CASSLGTTTNEKLFF. The DNA for the CDR3 is TGCGCCAGCAGCTTGGGGACAACAACTAATGAAAAACTGTTTTTT.

V and J are TRBV30 and TRBJ2-1, with D unresolved. CDR1 is GTSNPN and CDR2 is SVGIG in the germline V gene (reference sequence). Trimming stripped 1 base from V and 9 bases from J, with 10 bases between. This CDR3 has 12 amino acids. Here the CDR3 DNA reads TGTGCCTGGAGTGCTCCGTCCGGTGAGCAGTTCTTC. Its protein product is CAWSAPSGEQFF. Based on the CDR3 plus reference TRBV30 and TRBJ2-1, the full variable domain is SQTIHQWPATLVQPVGSPLSLECTVEGTSNPNLYWYRQAAGRGLQLLFYSVGIGQISSEVPQNLSASRPQDRQFILSSKKLLLSDSGFYLCAWSAPSGEQFFGPGTRLTVL.

As to this clone: Compared with germline, one end of the junction differs, possibly owing to a read error. The chain recombines TRBV7-9 with TRBJ2-1, with 13 bases identical to TRBD2. Germline V CDR1 and CDR2: SEHNR, FQNEAQ (reference sequence). This CDR3 region has 15 residues. CDR3: CSSSSRTSGGHEQFF. The CDR3 nucleotides are TGTTCCAGCAGCTCCCGGACTAGCGGGGGCCATGAACAGTTCTTC.

This clone has just a few counts. The V and J genes are TRBV9 and TRBJ2-1; 9 positions match TRBD2. J lost 8 bases, V lost 4 bases, and 16 bases had no gene match. Germline CDR1 is SGDLS and CDR2 is YYNGEE. The CDR3 spans 17 residues. Here the CDR3 DNA reads TGTGCCAGCAGCACCCGTCTAGGACTAGCGCTGAGCGATGAGCAGTTCTTC. It encodes CASSTRLGLALSDEQFF.

This rearrangement joins TRBV19 to TRBJ1-2; D not resolved. Germline loops: CDR1 LNHDA, CDR2 SQIVND (reference sequence). This CDR3 spans 14 amino acids. V shed 1 base and J shed 0 bases, with 6 bases lying between them. In DNA, the CDR3 is TGTGCCAGTAGTATAGTGTCAGCTAACTATGGCTACACCTTC. It encodes CASSIVSANYGYTF.

This chain joins TRBV5-1 and TRBJ2-5; the D is unclear. Deletions cut 3 bases from V and 3 bases from J, with 6 bases between. Germline CDR1 is SGHRS and CDR2 is YFSETQ. This CDR3 has 12 amino acids. The CDR3 region is CASSYNKETQYF. The CDR3 DNA follows: TGCGCCAGCAGCTACAACAAAGAGACCCAGTACTTC.

J is TRBJ1-1 and V is TRBV30; D not resolved. Germline V gene lookup returns CDR1 GTSNPN and CDR2 SVGIG (reference sequence). This CDR3 has 15 amino acids. Trimming cost V 4 bases and J 5 bases, with 20 bases left between them. CDR3 region: CAWTLPSGEGTEAFF. In DNA form, the CDR3 reads TGTGCCTGGACCCTCCCCAGTGGAGAGGGAACTGAAGCTTTCTTT.

The V and J genes are TRBV14 and TRBJ2-7; D unresolved. V was trimmed by 5 bases and J by 0 bases, leaving 17 bases between them. The V gene's germline CDR1 is SGHDN and CDR2 FVKESK. This CDR3 has 16 residues. This CDR3 reads CASSVRGPITSYEQYF. CDR3 in DNA: TGTGCCAGCAGCGTTCGAGGTCCGATCACCTCCTACGAGCAGTACTTC.

The CDR3 bases are TGCGCCAGCAGCTCCGGGACTAGCTTTAGCAATGAGCAGTTCTTC. Its protein product is CASSSGTSFSNEQFF. The chain links TRBV10-2 to TRBJ2-1; 9 bases match TRBD2. V was clipped by 6 bases and J by 6 bases; unmatched bases: 9. Germline V lookup: CDR1 WSHSY, CDR2 SAAADI. This CDR3 is 15 amino acids long.

V gene TRBV7-9 combines with J gene TRBJ2-1; 13 nucleotides align to TRBD2. Trimming removed 6 bases from V and 7 bases from J; junction bases left unmatched: 9. Per germline, CDR1 SEHNR and CDR2 FQNEAQ (reference sequence). The CDR3 covers 16 residues. DNA of the CDR3: TGTGCCAGCAGACAAACTAGCGGGAGGGCCTCTAATGAGCAGTTCTTC. Its translation: CASRQTSGRASNEQFF. Looking up the rest from reference TRBV7-9 and TRBJ2-1 gives the full variable domain: DTGVSQNPRHKITKRGQNVTFRCDPISEHNRLYWYRQTLGQGPEFLTYFQNEAQLEKSRLLSDRFSAERPKGSFSTLEIQRTEQGDSAMYLCASRQTSGRASNEQFFGPGTRLTVL.

This clone came up once. The chain joins TRBV18 to TRBJ2-1; TRBD2 aligns across 7 bases. The germline V gene encodes CDR1 KGHSH and CDR2 LQKENI. This CDR3 spans 17 amino acids. V lost 0 bases, J lost 4 bases, and 9 bases stayed unmatched. CDR3 loop: CASSPPANERGYNEQFF. DNA for the CDR3: TGTGCCAGCTCACCACCGGCTAATGAGCGGGGTTACAATGAGCAGTTCTTC.

This clone has more than one count but fewer than ten. This chain uses TRBV5-6 with TRBJ2-1, with D maybe TRBD1 (6 bases). There are 15 residues in the CDR3. Germline lookup yields CDR1 SGHDT and CDR2 YYEEEE. The V gene lost 2 bases and the J gene lost 1 base, with 10 bases spanning the gap. CDR3 nucleotide sequence: TGTGCCAGCAGCTTTGGGACATTGTCCTACAATGAGCAGTTCTTC. Translating it yields CASSFGTLSYNEQFF.

The rearrangement uses TRBV19 and TRBJ2-6; 7 bases fit TRBD2. CDR1 is LNHDA, CDR2 SQIVND, per germline (reference sequence). Trimming took 10 bases from V and 2 from J; bases not matched to a gene: 17. The CDR3 covers 18 residues. The CDR3 loop reads CATTRGLWGGTGANVLTF. The CDR3 nucleotides are TGTGCCACTACCCGCGGATTGTGGGGAGGGACTGGGGCCAACGTCCTGACTTTC.

This rearrangement joins TRBV4-1 to TRBJ1-3; perhaps TRBD1 as D (6 bases). This CDR3 has 17 amino acids. V lost 0 bases to trimming and J lost 0 bases, with 12 bases between them. In germline, CDR1 is MGHRA, CDR2 YSYEKL. This CDR3 is CASSQDKDRISGNTIYF. For the CDR3, the DNA is TGCGCCAGCAGCCAAGATAAAGACAGGATCTCTGGAAACACCATATATTTT.

The chain joins TRBV2 to TRBJ2-3; TRBD2 matches 7 bases. CDR1 and CDR2 (germline): SNHLY, FYNNEI. V shed 8 bases, J shed 2 bases, and the junction held 4 bases outside the gene matches. The CDR3 contains 13 residues. The CDR3, as DNA: TGTGCCAGCCGGCGGGAGCCCACAGATACGCAGTATTTT. It specifies CASRREPTDTQYF.

J is TRBJ2-1 and V is TRBV11-2, with 9 nucleotides matching TRBD1. The CDR3 loop spans 16 amino acids. Germline CDR1 and CDR2: SGHAT and FQNNGV. V lost 5 bases, J lost 4 bases, and 9 bases stayed unmatched. CDR3 sequence (DNA): TGTGCCAGCAGCCGATGGGACAGGGATAAGTACAATGAGCAGTTCTTC. Protein: CASSRWDRDKYNEQFF.

The chain links TRBV19 to TRBJ1-1; no firm D call. The CDR3 totals 14 residues. The V gene's germline CDR1 is LNHDA and CDR2 SQIVND (reference sequence). V lost 5 bases and J 5 bases, leaving 15 bases between the germline ends. CDR3 nucleotides: TGTGCCAGTAGTCCCTGGGTGGTGACAACTGAAGCTTTCTTT. As protein: CASSPWVVTTEAFF. The entire variable domain, with the rest obtained from reference TRBV19 and TRBJ1-1, is as follows: DGGITQSPKYLFRKEGQNVTLSCEQNLNHDAMYWYRQDPGQGLRLIYYSQIVNDFQKGDIAEGYSVSREKKESFPLTVTSAQKNPTAFYLCASSPWVVTTEAFFGQGTRLTVV.

The rearrangement links TRBV7-6 to TRBJ2-1, with a tentative D call TRBD2 (5 bases). Germline V gives CDR1 SGHVS, CDR2 FNYEAQ. This CDR3 is built from 17 residues. Trimming left V 4 bases short and J 4 bases short, with 20 bases between. CDR3 protein: CASSSSSPGELYNEQFF. The CDR3 DNA follows: TGTGCCAGCAGCTCTTCTTCCCCCGGGGAACTATACAATGAGCAGTTCTTC. Full variable domain (rest looked up from reference TRBV7-6 and TRBJ2-1): GAGVSQSPRYKVTKRGQDVALRCDPISGHVSLYWYRQALGQGPEFLTYFNYEAQQDKSGLPNDRFSAERPEGSISTLTIQRTEQRDSAMYRCASSSSSPGELYNEQFFGPGTRLTVL.

Note on this clone: The germline gene is not matched at one end of the junction; a read error may be the cause. The chain carries TRBV7-2 and TRBJ2-1, with 8 bases matching TRBD2. The germline CDR1 and CDR2 sequences are SGHTA and FQGNSA. The CDR3 runs 15 residues. The CDR3 is CASTLLADLYNEQFF. The CDR3 DNA reads TGTGCCAGCACCTTACTAGCGGACCTCTACAATGAGCAGTTCTTC.

CDR3 loop: CASSPSGDSLYEQYF. CDR3 in DNA: TGCGCCAGCAGCCCATCAGGGGACAGCCTCTACGAGCAGTACTTC. The rearrangement links TRBV5-1 to TRBJ2-7; 7 positions agree with TRBD1. Germline V CDR1 and CDR2: SGHRS, YFSETQ. After removal of 4 bases from V and 3 bases from J, the junction contained 10 bases not matched to a gene. The length of the CDR3 is 15 residues.

This sequence joins TRBV7-2 and TRBJ2-3; possible D gene TRBD1, 6 bases. This CDR3 contains 15 residues. In germline, CDR1 is SGHTA, CDR2 FQGNSA. Trimming took 0 bases from V and 1 from J, leaving 8 bases between them. The CDR3 reads CASSLAGAGTDTQYF. The CDR3 nucleotides read TGTGCCAGCAGCTTAGCGGGGGCGGGCACAGATACGCAGTATTTT.

This chain uses TRBV5-4 with TRBJ2-3, with 12 nucleotides matching TRBD2. The V segment lost 4 bases and the J segment 0 bases; nucleotides outside the gene matches: 6. CDR1 and CDR2 from the germline V gene are SGHNT and YYREEE (reference sequence). The CDR3 runs to 17 residues. CDR3 bases: TGTGCCAGCAGCCCCCTAGCGGGGGGGCGCAGCACAGATACGCAGTATTTT. Translating gives CASSPLAGGRSTDTQYF.

The chain links TRBV9 to TRBJ2-7; TRBD2 is a possible D gene (7 bases). With 0 bases removed from V and 2 bases from J, the gap between germline ends came to 12 bases. The CDR3 covers 15 residues. Germline CDR1 reads SGDLS; CDR2 reads YYNGEE. CDR3 loop: CASSVAGGGTYEQYF. As DNA, the CDR3 is TGTGCCAGCAGCGTAGCTGGCGGGGGCACCTACGAGCAGTACTTC.

This clone was counted ten times or more. The chain links TRBV7-9 to TRBJ2-7; D perhaps matches TRBD2 (6 bases). The CDR3 covers 14 residues. The germline gives CDR1 SEHNR, CDR2 FQNEAQ (reference sequence). Trimming took off 2 bases at V and 3 bases at J, with 11 bases between the two ends. The CDR3 nucleotides are TGTGCCAGCAGCTTACGGGGGATAAGCTACGAGCAGTACTTC. This sequence encodes CASSLRGISYEQYF.

The chain couples TRBV6-6 to TRBJ2-3, with TRBD1 as a possible D gene (5 bases). The germline gives CDR1 MNHNY, CDR2 SVGAGI (reference sequence). The V end was cut by 5 bases, the J end by 9 bases, with 12 bases between. The CDR3 sequence is 12 residues long. CDR3 in amino acids: CASSGAPATQYF. In DNA, the CDR3 is TGTGCCAGCAGTGGGGCGCCGGCCACGCAGTATTTT.

V is TRBV15 and J is TRBJ2-2; no definite D call. The CDR3 contains 14 residues. The ends were cut back, 0 bases at V and 6 bases at J, with 8 bases in the middle. CDR1 and CDR2 from the germline V gene are LNHNV and YYDKDF (reference sequence). The CDR3 DNA reads TGTGCCACCAGCAGAGATACGGTTTCCGGGGAGCTGTTTTTT. Translated: CATSRDTVSGELFF.

The J gene is TRBJ1-1, the V gene TRBV5-1; TRBD1 is a possible D gene (6 bases). V was trimmed by 1 base and J by 5 bases, leaving 18 bases between them. Germline V lookup: CDR1 SGHRS, CDR2 YFSETQ. The CDR3 loop spans 16 amino acids. The chain's CDR3 is CASSLSGGEFRTEAFF. The CDR3 DNA reads TGCGCCAGCAGCTTGTCTGGGGGCGAATTTAGGACTGAAGCTTTCTTT.

In DNA form, the CDR3 reads TGTGCCAGCAGCCCAGGACTAGCAATTGATACGCAGTATTTT. It yields the protein CASSPGLAIDTQYF. This chain uses TRBV11-1 with TRBJ2-3, with TRBD2 matching over 8 bases. J gave up 6 bases and V 5 bases, and 7 bases lay outside the gene matches. Germline CDR1 SGHAT, CDR2 FQDESV (reference sequence). CDR3 size: 14 residues.

J is TRBJ1-2 and V is TRBV5-6, with D possibly being TRBD1 (5 bases). CDR3 length: 15 residues. The germline CDR1 and CDR2 sequences are SGHDT and YYEEEE. V was cut by 3 bases and J by 3 bases, with 15 bases left in between. The CDR3 region has the DNA TGTGCCAGCAGCTCGCAGGGCCTGGATGACTATGGCTACACCTTC. Encoded protein: CASSSQGLDDYGYTF.

The J gene is TRBJ2-3, the V gene TRBV4-1; D perhaps matches TRBD2 (5 bases). Germline lookup yields CDR1 MGHRA and CDR2 YSYEKL. The CDR3 is 14 residues long. Trimming cost V 5 bases and J 2 bases, with 11 bases left between them. In DNA form, the CDR3 reads TGCGCCAGCAGCAGGGAGCCTGCCACAGATACGCAGTATTTT. As protein: CASSREPATDTQYF.